The 11 T cell receptor beta chains given below trace back to one sample, sequenced in a study of T cells in Graves' hyperthyroidism and ophthalmopathy. Authors of the study amplified TCR beta CDR3 regions from RNA transcripts. In the first-round RT-PCR of the TCR CDR3, the HTBI primer set was used. TCRdb re-called the multiplex PCR reads with MiXCR, one entry per CDR3 protein. This sample carries about 360,000 distinct CDR3 sequences, 13% of them seen once, and the ten largest clones take 9.2%. Sequenced: blood. The receptors were sampled from a woman under 30 with Graves' hyperthyroidism.

The rearrangement links TRBV5-1 to TRBJ2-1, with TRBD1 identical over 9 bases. The V gene's germline CDR1 is SGHRS and CDR2 YFSETQ. J was trimmed by 8 bases and V by 2 bases; bases with no gene match: 8. The CDR3 covers 15 residues. The CDR3 nucleotides are TGCGCCAGCAGCTTACAGGGGGCGGGCATGGATGAGCAGTTCTTC. As protein: CASSLQGAGMDEQFF.

The CDR3 region is CASSQDIDSQRQYF. Written as DNA, the CDR3 is TGCGCCAGCAGCCAAGATATTGACTCCCAAAGGCAGTACTTC. V gene TRBV4-3 combines with J gene TRBJ2-7; no clear D. The CDR3 consists of 14 residues. Germline V lookup: CDR1 LGHNA, CDR2 YSLEER. V dropped 0 bases and J dropped 9 bases, with 15 bases sitting between them.

This clonotype was observed at least ten times. The CDR3 DNA reads as TGTGCCAGCAGCTTCAGGAGGGGTTACGAGCAGTACTTC. Amino acid sequence: CASSFRRGYEQYF. The chain links TRBV7-2 to TRBJ2-7; maybe TRBD2 (6 bases). V lost 3 bases to trimming and J lost 4 bases, with 10 bases between them. Germline V gene lookup returns CDR1 SGHTA and CDR2 FQGNSA. CDR3 length equals 13 residues.

Turning to this clonotype: At one end the junction does not follow the germline gene, possibly because of a read error. This chain connects TRBV25-1 to TRBJ2-7; D possibly matches TRBD1 or TRBD2 (5 bases each). This CDR3 is 15 amino acids long. CDR1 and CDR2 (germline): MGHDK, SYGVNS. The CDR3, as DNA: TGTGCCGGCAGTGAATCTGGGGGAGTAAGGTACGAGCAGTACTTC. Protein sequence: CAGSESGGVRYEQYF.

The table lists this clonotype with many counts. The rearrangement uses TRBV6-1 and TRBJ2-3, with 8 bases that match TRBD2. Unmatched junction bases numbered 10, after V lost 6 bases and J lost 2 bases. CDR3 length: 16 amino acids. CDR1 is MNHNS and CDR2 is SASEGT in the germline V gene. The CDR3 nucleotides read TGTGCCAGCAGCCTGACGCCGCGGGGGGTCACAGATACGCAGTATTTT. It specifies CASSLTPRGVTDTQYF.

Ten or more counts support this clonotype. J is TRBJ1-6 and V is TRBV28, with 7 bases identical to TRBD1. Per germline, CDR1 MDHEN and CDR2 SYDVKM. The V segment lost 4 bases and the J segment 10 bases; nucleotides outside the gene matches: 7. The CDR3 spans 14 residues. Here the CDR3 reads CASSSDRVLSPLHF. CDR3 bases: TGTGCCAGCAGTTCCGACAGGGTGTTATCACCCCTCCACTTT.

In its sample, this clonotype was seen a few times. The gene calls are TRBV6-1 and TRBJ1-2, with D unresolved. The CDR3 sequence is 12 residues long. Trimming removed 4 bases from V and 5 bases from J, with 8 bases in between. The V gene's germline CDR1 is MNHNS and CDR2 SASEGT. The CDR3 DNA sequence: TGTGCCAGCAGTGGCGGGTTTTATGGCTACACCTTC. As protein: CASSGGFYGYTF.

This clonotype appeared many times. This rearrangement joins TRBV29-1 to TRBJ1-1, with TRBD1 as a possible D gene (5 bases). Germline V lookup: CDR1 SQVTM, CDR2 ANQGSEA. The CDR3 sequence is 13 residues long. V was trimmed by 4 bases and J by 1 base, leaving 10 bases between them. This CDR3 reads CSVVGGGNTEAFF. The CDR3 coding sequence is TGCAGCGTTGTTGGGGGGGGGAACACTGAAGCTTTCTTT.

This clonotype was found a few times. The chain carries TRBV12-3 or TRBV12-4 and TRBJ1-5; a possible D gene is TRBD1 (6 bases). The V gene lost 3 bases and the J gene lost 6 bases, with 18 bases spanning the gap. The CDR3 sequence is 16 residues long. The CDR3 protein is CASSFGGGAEAQPQHF. CDR3 nucleotides: TGTGCCAGCAGTTTCGGCGGGGGGGCCGAGGCTCAGCCCCAGCATTTT.

In its sample, this clonotype was seen many times. The chain carries TRBV5-1 and TRBJ2-7; a possible D gene is TRBD1 (5 bases). Trimming cost V 0 bases and J 6 bases, with 16 bases left between them. Germline CDR1 reads SGHRS; CDR2 reads YFSETQ. The CDR3 has 15 amino acids. As DNA, the CDR3 is TGCGCCAGCAGCTTGGCAATCGGAACTCAGGGCGAGCAGTACTTC. Translated, it gives CASSLAIGTQGEQYF.

This clonotype came up many times. V and J are TRBV5-6 and TRBJ1-1; a weak D match, TRBD1 (5 bases). Deletions cut 1 base from V and 4 bases from J, with 11 bases between. Germline V gives CDR1 SGHDT, CDR2 YYEEEE. The CDR3 has 14 amino acids. The CDR3 DNA is TGTGCCAGCAGCTTGATATCCGGGGGCACTGAAGCTTTCTTT. Translating it yields CASSLISGGTEAFF.